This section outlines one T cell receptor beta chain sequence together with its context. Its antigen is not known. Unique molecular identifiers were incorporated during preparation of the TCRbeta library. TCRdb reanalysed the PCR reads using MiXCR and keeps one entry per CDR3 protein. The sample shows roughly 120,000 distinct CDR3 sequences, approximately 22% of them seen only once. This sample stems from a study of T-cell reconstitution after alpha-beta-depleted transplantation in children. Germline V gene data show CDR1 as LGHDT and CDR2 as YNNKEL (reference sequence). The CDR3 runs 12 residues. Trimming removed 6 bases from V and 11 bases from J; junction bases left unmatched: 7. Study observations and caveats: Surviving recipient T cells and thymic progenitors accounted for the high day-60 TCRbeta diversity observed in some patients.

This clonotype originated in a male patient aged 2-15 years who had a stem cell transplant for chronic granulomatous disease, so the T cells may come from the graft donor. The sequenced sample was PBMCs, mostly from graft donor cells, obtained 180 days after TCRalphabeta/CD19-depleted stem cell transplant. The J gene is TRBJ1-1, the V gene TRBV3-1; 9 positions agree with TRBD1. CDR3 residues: CASREGQGDAFF. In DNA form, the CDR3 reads TGTGCCAGCAGGGAGGGACAGGGTGACGCTTTCTTT. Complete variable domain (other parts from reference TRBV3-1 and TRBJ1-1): DTAVSQTPKYLVTQMGNDKSIKCEQNLGHDTMYWYKQDSKKFLKIMFSYNNKELIINETVPNRFSPKSPDKAHLNLHINSLELGDSAVYFCASREGQGDAFFGQGTRLTVV.